Sequencing of this T cell receptor beta chain was carried out in a study of Tregs in tolerant kidney transplant recipients. Study-level results: Changing PCR primers prevented nucleotide comparison between some patients' samples. Biological reproducibility was not directly addressed, but technical replication error appeared minimal.

Produced via immunoSEQ multiplex PCR; TCRdb's table is partial and in-frame only. The sample has nearly 15,000 clones; about four fifths are singletons. V was pared by 6 bases and J by 9 bases, with 4 bases of the junction left unmatched. The CDR3 extends over 12 amino acids. CDR1 is MDHEN and CDR2 is SYDVKM in the germline V gene. Regulatory T cells were sorted from thawed PBMCs rested overnight at 37°C with around 190 IU/ml IL-2. A word on this clone: Its antigen is not identified.

The V gene is TRBV28, the J gene TRBJ2-1; 8 bases are shared with TRBD2. This TCR derives from a human donor who received a combined kidney and bone marrow transplant. The starting material was Tregs from blood, obtained before the transplant. CDR3 region: CASSHRGGEQFF. Here the CDR3 DNA reads TGTGCCAGCAGCCATCGGGGGGGTGAGCAGTTCTTC.